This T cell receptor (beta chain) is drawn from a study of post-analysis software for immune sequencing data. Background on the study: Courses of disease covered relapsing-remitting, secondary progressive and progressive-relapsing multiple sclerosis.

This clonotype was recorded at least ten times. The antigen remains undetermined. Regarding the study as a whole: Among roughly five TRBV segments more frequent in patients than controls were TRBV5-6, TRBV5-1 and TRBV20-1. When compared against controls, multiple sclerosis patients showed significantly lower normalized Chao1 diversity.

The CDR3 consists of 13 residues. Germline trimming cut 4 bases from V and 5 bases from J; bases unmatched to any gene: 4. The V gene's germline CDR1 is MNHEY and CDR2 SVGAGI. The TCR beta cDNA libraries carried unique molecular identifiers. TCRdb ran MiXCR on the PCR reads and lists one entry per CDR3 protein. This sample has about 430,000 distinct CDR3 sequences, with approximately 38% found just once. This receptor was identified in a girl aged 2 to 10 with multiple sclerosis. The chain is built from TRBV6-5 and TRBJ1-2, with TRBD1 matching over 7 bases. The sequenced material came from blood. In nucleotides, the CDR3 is TGTGCCAGCAGTTCTGGGACAGTTTATGGCTACACCTTC. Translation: CASSSGTVYGYTF.